The rows below give T cell receptor beta chains drawn from one sample of a study of radiation and T cells in renal cell carcinoma. The protocol was immunoSEQ multiplex PCR, while the TCRdb copy is restricted to in-frame clones and leaves out a portion. The sample has around 81,000 clones; just under 85% are singletons. Sequencing used blood, obtained from a patient whose treatment included radiotherapy and nephrectomy. The origin of the receptors is a man aged 45-65 years with renal cell carcinoma. CDR3s include the opening cysteine and the closing phenylalanine or tryptophan. A D gene is named only where the DNA matches it firmly. Size tells how often a clone was seen (once, few, many) or the class of an expanded clone, and some rows leave it out.

>TRBD1|-|TRBJ2-7|TRBV2
CASRPSPTGAYEQYF
TGTGCCAGCAGGCCGTCCCCGACAGGGGCCTACGAGCAGTACTTC
>-|-|TRBJ2-2|TRBV28
CASSLKNTGELFF
TGTGCCAGCAGTTTAAAGAACACCGGGGAGCTGTTTTTT
>-|once|TRBJ1-6|TRBV4-3
CASSQNGVRDNSPLHF
TGCGCCAGCAGCCAGAACGGTGTTCGGGATAATTCACCCCTCCACTTT
>TRBD1|-|TRBJ2-7|TRBV5-8
CASSRTGLEQYF
TGTGCCAGCAGCCGGACAGGGCTCGAGCAGTACTTC
>-|once|TRBJ2-7|TRBV28
CASSSPAGARREQYF
TGTGCCAGCAGTTCCCCGGCGGGGGCGCGGCGCGAGCAGTACTTC
>TRBD1|-|TRBJ1-2|TRBV5-4
CASREGQVPYYGYTF
TGTGCCAGCAGGGAGGGACAGGTCCCGTACTATGGCTACACCTTC
>TRBD2|-|TRBJ2-2|TRBV6-5
CASSYSASGNTGELFF
TGTGCCAGCAGTTACTCGGCTAGCGGAAACACCGGGGAGCTGTTTTTT
>TRBD2|-|TRBJ2-1|TRBV10-3
CAIKEGLAEYNEQFF
TGTGCCATCAAGGAGGGACTAGCGGAATACAATGAGCAGTTCTTC
>-|-|TRBJ2-2|TRBV4-1
CASSQGWAGNTGELFF
TGCGCCAGCAGCCAAGGGTGGGCGGGTAACACCGGGGAGCTGTTTTTT
>-|-|TRBJ2-7|TRBV5-1
CASSPLSGTNNEQYF
TGCGCCAGCAGCCCCTTGTCCGGGACAAACAACGAGCAGTACTTC
>-|-|TRBJ2-7|TRBV6-5
CAVAGDPPYEQYF
TGTGCCGTAGCTGGGGACCCCCCCTACGAGCAGTACTTC
>TRBD1|-|TRBJ1-4|TRBV5-1
CASSLGQGVTNEKLFF
TGCGCCAGCAGCTTGGGACAGGGAGTAACTAATGAAAAACTGTTTTTT
>TRBD1|-|TRBJ1-2|TRBV30
CAWRQGQGGGYTF
TGTGCCTGGAGACAGGGACAGGGCGGTGGCTACACCTTC
>TRBD1|-|TRBJ1-3|TRBV9
CASSEETGYGNTIYF
TGTGCCAGCAGCGAGGAGACAGGGTACGGAAACACCATATATTTT
>-|-|TRBJ2-2|TRBV7-9
CASSYLTGELFF
TGTGCCAGCAGCTACCTGACCGGGGAGCTGTTTTTT
>-|once|TRBJ2-1|TRBV5-1
CASSAQFVVSGANEQFF
TGCGCCAGCAGCGCCCAGTTCGTAGTCTCGGGGGCCAATGAGCAGTTCTTC
>-|few|TRBJ1-1|TRBV30
CAVARGSTEAFF
TGTGCCGTTGCTCGGGGGAGCACTGAAGCTTTCTTT
>-|-|TRBJ1-4|TRBV14
CASSQGTTPYSNEKLFF
TGTGCCAGCAGCCAAGGGACGACTCCATACTCAAATGAAAAACTGTTTTTT
>-|-|TRBJ1-4|TRBV19
CASSIWGAEKLFF
TGTGCCAGTAGTATTTGGGGTGCTGAAAAACTGTTTTTT
>-|-|TRBJ2-1|TRBV27
CASSLGPSWVDNEQFF
TGTGCCAGCAGTTTAGGCCCGAGCTGGGTTGACAATGAGCAGTTCTTC
>-|-|TRBJ1-3|TRBV6-6
CASSYSDSRNAIYF
TGTGCCAGCAGTTACTCAGACAGCCGAAACGCCATATATTTT
>TRBD1|few|TRBJ1-1|TRBV7-9
CASSLQGENTEAFF
TGTGCCAGCAGCCTACAGGGGGAGAACACTGAAGCTTTCTTT
>-|-|TRBJ2-5|TRBV28
CASRRQRQETQYF
TGTGCCAGCAGAAGACAGCGACAAGAGACCCAGTACTTC